Listed here are 18 T cell receptor beta chains from one sample, sequenced in a study of blood T cell repertoires in COVID-19. Sequencing used immunoSEQ multiplex PCR; TCRdb keeps in-frame clones, though not all of them. Counted here are about 300,000 clones, 70% to 85% occurring once; the ten biggest clones make up more than 1.2%. Specimen: peripheral blood. These receptors were collected from a human donor with COVID-19, enrolled during active disease. The donor label of this sample is uncertain.

The rearrangement joins TRBV7-9 to TRBJ2-3; TRBD2 is a possible D gene (5 bases). The CDR3 length is 15 residues. CDR1 and CDR2 (germline): SEHNR, FQNEAQ (reference sequence). Trimming pared 2 bases from V and 0 bases from J, leaving 9 bases between. The CDR3 sequence: CASSLNRGSTDTQYF. CDR3 nucleotides: TGTGCCAGCAGCTTAAATCGCGGGAGCACAGATACGCAGTATTTT. Together with reference TRBV7-9 and TRBJ2-3, the CDR3 gives the full variable domain: DTGVSQNPRHKITKRGQNVTFRCDPISEHNRLYWYRQTLGQGPEFLTYFQNEAQLEKSRLLSDRFSAERPKGSFSTLEIQRTEQGDSAMYLCASSLNRGSTDTQYFGPGTRLTVL.

This clone is a singleton in its sample. The chain employs TRBV9 and TRBJ2-5; D not certain. The CDR3 loop spans 13 amino acids. V lost 0 bases and J lost 2, with 5 bases in between. Germline-derived CDR1 and CDR2 are SGDLS and YYNGEE. CDR3 DNA: TGTGCCAGCAGCGTAGGGCCTCAAGAGACCCAGTACTTC. It translates to CASSVGPQETQYF.

This clone has just one count. The rearrangement uses TRBV3-1 (or the pseudogene TRBV3-2) and TRBJ2-7; possible D gene TRBD2, 5 bases. Looked up from germline, CDR1 is LGHDT and CDR2 is YNNKEL (reference sequence). This CDR3 spans 12 amino acids. V shed 4 bases and J shed 4 bases, with 8 bases lying between them. DNA for the CDR3: TGTGCCAGCAGCCCTGGCGGGTACGAGCAGTACTTC. The encoded protein is CASSPGGYEQYF.

V gene TRBV6-5 combines with J gene TRBJ2-3, with a possible D match to TRBD2 (5 bases). The CDR3 covers 14 residues. V was clipped by 6 bases and J by 3 bases, with 13 bases between them. Germline lookup yields CDR1 MNHEY and CDR2 SVGAGI. The CDR3 is CASRFRLTTDTQYF. The CDR3 DNA sequence: TGTGCCAGCAGATTCCGACTAACAACAGATACGCAGTATTTT.

This clone was seen more than once but under ten times. V is TRBV19 and J is TRBJ1-2; 9 bases match TRBD1. Germline-derived CDR1 and CDR2 are LNHDA and SQIVND (reference sequence). With 5 bases clipped from V and 8 bases from J, the junction kept 15 bases outside the gene matches. The CDR3 spans 16 residues. The CDR3 is CASSLPGTGILDGYTF. CDR3 nucleotide sequence: TGTGCCAGTAGTCTCCCCGGGACAGGGATTCTAGACGGCTACACCTTC.

The CDR3 sequence is CASSLSPTTSSEQYF. DNA for the CDR3: TGTGCCAGCAGCTTGTCCCCCACAACTAGCAGCGAGCAGTACTTC. The rearrangement uses TRBV5-6 and TRBJ2-7; TRBD2 might be the D (6 bases). CDR1 and CDR2 (germline): SGHDT, YYEEEE. The CDR3 consists of 15 residues. The V gene lost 1 base and the J gene lost 6 bases, with 17 bases spanning the gap. The complete variable domain, with remaining parts taken from reference TRBV5-6 and TRBJ2-7, reads DAGVTQSPTHLIKTRGQQVTLRCSPKSGHDTVSWYQQALGQGPQFIFQYYEEEERQRGNFPDRFSGHQFPNYSSELNVNALLLGDSALYLCASSLSPTTSSEQYFGPGTRLTVT.

This clone was seen just once. The chain employs TRBV9 and TRBJ1-1; the D gene is possibly TRBD1 (5 bases). CDR3 length: 17 residues. The ends were cut back, 3 bases at V and 3 bases at J, with 21 bases in the middle. Germline assignment: CDR1 SGDLS and CDR2 YYNGEE. CDR3 residues: CASSAGGGRVVDTEAFF. The CDR3 DNA sequence: TGTGCCAGCAGCGCGGGCGGGGGTAGAGTCGTGGACACTGAAGCTTTCTTT.

Worth noting for this clone: Other nucleotide sequences in the sample specify the same CDR3. The chain links TRBV7-9 to TRBJ1-1; D might be TRBD1 (6 bases). The germline V gene encodes CDR1 SEHNR and CDR2 FQNEAQ (reference sequence). V shed 4 bases and J shed 2 bases, with 8 bases lying between them. This CDR3 spans 13 amino acids. Here the CDR3 DNA reads TGTGCCAGCAGCTCACAGGGAAACACTGAAGCTTTCTTT. This encodes CASSSQGNTEAFF.

The V gene is TRBV10-2, the J gene TRBJ2-1; 7 nucleotides line up with TRBD2. The CDR3 has 14 amino acids. The germline CDR1 and CDR2 sequences are WSHSY and SAAADI. J gave up 6 bases and V 8 bases, and 10 bases lay outside the gene matches. The CDR3 spells CASRTGTITNEQFF. DNA of the CDR3: TGCGCCAGCCGGACCGGGACTATAACCAATGAGCAGTTCTTC.

This clone has only one observation. The CDR3 nucleotides read TGTGCCATCAGGGCCGGACAGGGAGAGACCCAGTACTTC. Translated, it gives CAIRAGQGETQYF. V is TRBV10-3 and J is TRBJ2-5, with 8 bases aligning to TRBD1. V dropped 6 bases and J dropped 4; count of bases not matched to a gene: 4. Germline-derived CDR1 and CDR2 are ENHRY and SYGVKD. The CDR3 is made up of 13 amino acids.

The J gene is TRBJ2-7, the V gene TRBV6-5; 10 nucleotides line up with TRBD2. The ends lost 8 bases at V and 6 bases at J; junction bases unmatched: 10. The CDR3 is made up of 14 amino acids. Germline V gene lookup returns CDR1 MNHEY and CDR2 SVGAGI. The CDR3: CASPEDWTSGEQYF. The CDR3 region has the DNA TGTGCCAGCCCGGAGGATTGGACTAGCGGCGAGCAGTACTTC.

The DNA for the CDR3 is TGTGCCAGCAGTACGGGGACAGGGGGCTGGGAGACCCAGTACTTC. Protein: CASSTGTGGWETQYF. This chain connects TRBV28 to TRBJ2-5; 12 bases map to TRBD1. V dropped 5 bases and J dropped 5; count of bases not matched to a gene: 6. Germline CDR1 MDHEN, CDR2 SYDVKM. This CDR3 spans 15 amino acids.

The rearrangement links TRBV29-1 to TRBJ2-5; weak D call: TRBD1 (6 bases). Per germline, CDR1 SQVTM and CDR2 ANQGSEA. V lost 1 base to trimming and J lost 7 bases, with 10 bases between them. The CDR3 has 12 residues. In DNA, the CDR3 is TGCAGCGTTGAAGGCCTCAGGGGGACCCAGTACTTC. Residues: CSVEGLRGTQYF. The variable domain in full, completed from reference TRBV29-1 and TRBJ2-5, reads SAVISQKPSRDICQRGTSLTIQCQVDSQVTMMFWYRQQPGQSLTLIATANQGSEATYESGFVIDKFPISRPNLTFSTLTVSNMSPEDSSIYLCSVEGLRGTQYFGPGTRLLVL.

This chain links TRBV5-4 with TRBJ2-2, with TRBD1 identical over 8 bases. V shed 3 bases, J shed 2 bases, and the junction held 9 bases outside the gene matches. The CDR3 loop spans 17 amino acids. Germline V gene lookup returns CDR1 SGHNT and CDR2 YYREEE (reference sequence). The CDR3 coding sequence is TGTGCCAGCAGCTGGCCTCCAGGACAGGGAAACACCGGGGAGCTGTTTTTT. This gives the protein CASSWPPGQGNTGELFF.

The genes are TRBV28 and TRBJ2-5; TRBD2 aligns across 7 bases. The CDR3 has 15 amino acids. V shed 6 bases, J shed 1 base, and the junction held 8 bases outside the gene matches. Germline V gene sequence: CDR1 MDHEN, CDR2 SYDVKM. The CDR3 sequence is CASSLFGEGQETQYF. The DNA for the CDR3 is TGTGCCAGCAGCCTTTTCGGGGAGGGCCAAGAGACCCAGTACTTC.

V usage is TRBV28 and J usage is TRBJ1-2; D is perhaps TRBD1 (6 bases). CDR3 length: 12 residues. Germline CDR1 MDHEN, CDR2 SYDVKM. Trimming stripped 11 bases from V and 7 bases from J, with 17 bases between. The CDR3 reads CASRGGASGYTF. Written as DNA, the CDR3 is TGTGCCTCTAGGGGGGGCGCTTCTGGCTACACCTTC.

The J gene is TRBJ2-1, the V gene TRBV11-3; 11 positions agree with TRBD2. CDR3 length: 15 amino acids. The V and J ends lost 5 bases and 8 bases, in that order; junction bases with no gene match: 8. Looked up from germline, CDR1 is SGHNT and CDR2 is YENEEA. The CDR3 DNA follows: TGTGCCAGCAGCCGTAGCGGGAGGGCTATGGATGAGCAGTTCTTC. Protein product: CASSRSGRAMDEQFF.

This clone showed up just a few times. This chain links TRBV19 with TRBJ1-6; TRBD1 aligns across 8 bases. The CDR3 loop spans 15 amino acids. The J segment lost 10 bases and the V segment lost 4 bases, leaving 9 bases of the junction unmatched. From germline, CDR1 is LNHDA and CDR2 SQIVND (reference sequence). The chain's CDR3 is CASSTSTGARSPLHF. In DNA, the CDR3 is TGTGCCAGTAGTACCTCGACAGGGGCAAGGTCACCCCTCCACTTT.